One sample yielded the 27 T cell receptor beta chains listed below, sequenced in a study of T cells in Graves' hyperthyroidism and ophthalmopathy. Authors of the study amplified TCR beta CDR3 regions from RNA transcripts. HTBI primers were used for first-round RT-PCR of the TCR CDR3. TCRdb fed the multiplex PCR reads into MiXCR, producing one record per CDR3 protein. The table has more than 550,000 distinct CDR3 sequences, roughly 17% seen once. The sequenced sample consisted of blood. Receptors were obtained from a man aged 50-59 years with Graves' hyperthyroidism.

The rearrangement joins TRBV2 to TRBJ1-6, with 8 bases aligning to TRBD1. The CDR3 has 15 residues. V shed 4 bases, J shed 9 bases, and the junction held 8 bases outside the gene matches. Germline-derived CDR1 and CDR2 are SNHLY and FYNNEI. DNA of the CDR3: TGTGCCAGCAGTGGGCCGGGACAGGAGGCTTCACCCCTCCACTTT. The encoded protein is CASSGPGQEASPLHF.

This clonotype was counted ten times or more. The chain uses TRBV12-3 or TRBV12-4 and TRBJ2-5; 7 nucleotides agree with TRBD2. The CDR3 consists of 12 residues. The J segment lost 10 bases and the V segment lost 9 bases, leaving 11 bases of the junction unmatched. CDR3 in amino acids: CASSLSGGGQYF. CDR3 nucleotide sequence: TGTGCCAGTAGCCTGAGCGGCGGGGGCCAGTACTTC.

There are many counts of this clonotype. This rearrangement joins TRBV29-1 to TRBJ2-5, with 8 bases lining up with TRBD2. CDR1 is SQVTM and CDR2 is ANQGSEA in the germline V gene. This CDR3 has 19 amino acids. The ends lost 8 bases at V and 2 bases at J; junction bases unmatched: 25. The CDR3 protein is CSPSFRGAGEEVRQETQYF. Written as DNA, the CDR3 is TGCAGCCCTAGTTTCAGAGGAGCGGGAGAAGAGGTGCGTCAAGAGACCCAGTACTTC.

This clonotype was picked up many times. The rearrangement uses TRBV12-3 or TRBV12-4 and TRBJ2-5; a possible D gene is TRBD1 (5 bases). Trimming pared 6 bases from V and 3 bases from J, leaving 11 bases between. The CDR3 runs to 13 residues. CDR3 in amino acids: CASSQTVEETQYF. In DNA form, the CDR3 reads TGTGCCAGCAGCCAGACAGTGGAAGAGACCCAGTACTTC.

This clonotype was seen a few times. The chain has TRBV10-3 and TRBJ2-7; 8 positions match TRBD2. V shed 0 bases and J 2 bases; nucleotides not matched to a gene: 12. The CDR3 length is 18 residues. Germline V gene data show CDR1 as ENHRY and CDR2 as SYGVKD. The CDR3 reads CAISESFPTGTRTYEQYF. In DNA, the CDR3 is TGTGCCATCAGTGAGTCGTTCCCTACCGGGACTAGAACCTACGAGCAGTACTTC.

The table lists this clonotype with many counts. The chain recombines TRBV6-1 with TRBJ2-3; the D gene is possibly TRBD1 (6 bases). CDR3 length equals 14 residues. Trimming left V 6 bases short and J 4 bases short, with 14 bases between. The germline V gene has CDR1 MNHNS and CDR2 SASEGT. CDR3 sequence reads: CASREQGPPDTQYF. As DNA, the CDR3 is TGTGCCAGCAGAGAACAGGGCCCCCCAGATACGCAGTATTTT.

This clonotype was picked up many times. The genes are TRBV12-3 or TRBV12-4 and TRBJ2-1; 11 positions agree with TRBD2. This CDR3 is 16 amino acids long. V lost 6 bases and J lost 4; bases outside the gene matches: 8. This CDR3 reads CASRPIAGGQYNEQFF. As DNA, the CDR3 is TGTGCCAGCAGACCCATAGCGGGAGGGCAGTACAATGAGCAGTTCTTC.

The table lists this clonotype with many counts. This chain joins TRBV6-1 and TRBJ2-1; 10 nucleotides agree with TRBD2. The CDR3 contains 15 residues. Unmatched junction bases numbered 4, after V lost 7 bases and J lost 1 base. Germline CDR1 MNHNS, CDR2 SASEGT. The CDR3 loop is CASIIAGGSYNEQFF. Here the CDR3 DNA reads TGTGCCAGCATTATAGCGGGAGGATCCTACAATGAGCAGTTCTTC.

The genes are TRBV19 and TRBJ2-7; TRBD1 matches 10 bases. Trimming at V came to 6 bases and at J to 6 bases, leaving 11 bases not matched to a gene. Germline values: CDR1 LNHDA, CDR2 SQIVND (reference sequence). CDR3 length: 15 residues. The DNA of the CDR3 is TGTGCCAGTAGGACTTTCGGGACAGGGGACGGCGAGCAGTACTTC. This translates into CASRTFGTGDGEQYF.

This sequence joins TRBV18 and TRBJ2-5; no clear D gene. Trimming left V 2 bases short and J 9 bases short, with 7 bases between. The CDR3 contains 11 residues. Germline loops: CDR1 KGHSH, CDR2 LQKENI. CDR3 bases: TGTGCCAGCTCACCAGCCGAGCCCCAGTACTTC. It encodes CASSPAEPQYF. The full variable domain, in which reference TRBV18 and TRBJ2-5 provide the parts outside the CDR3, is NAGVMQNPRHLVRRRGQEARLRCSPMKGHSHVYWYRQLPEEGLKFMVYLQKENIIDESGMPKERFSAEFPKEGPSILRIQQVVRGDSAAYFCASSPAEPQYFGPGTRLLVL.

For this clonotype: Relative to the germline gene, one junction end is altered; a read error may explain this. The chain recombines TRBV19 with TRBJ1-4, with TRBD1 as a possible D gene (5 bases). This CDR3 region has 15 residues. In germline, CDR1 is LNHDA, CDR2 SQIVND (reference sequence). CDR3 nucleotides: TGTGCCACAAGCTCCTCCGGGACCAGAAATGAAAGACTGTTTTTT. Encoded protein: CATSSSGTRNERLFF.

At least ten counts were recorded for this clonotype. The gene calls are TRBV5-8 and TRBJ2-5, with 11 positions matching TRBD1. Germline CDR1 and CDR2: SGHTS and YDEGEE. Trimming took 4 bases from V and 1 from J; bases not matched to a gene: 3. This CDR3 contains 15 residues. Here the CDR3 reads CASSRGQGAQETQYF. In DNA, the CDR3 is TGTGCCAGCAGCCGAGGACAGGGGGCCCAAGAGACCCAGTACTTC.

This clonotype was counted a few times. CDR3 nucleotide sequence: TGTGCCACCAGTGATTTGCAGGTCGGCTACGAGCGGCAGTACTTC. Translating gives CATSDLQVGYERQYF. V usage is TRBV24-1 and J usage is TRBJ2-7; D remains unclear. The germline CDR1 and CDR2 sequences are KGHDR and SFDVKD. This CDR3 comprises 15 residues. V shed 0 bases and J shed 9 bases, with 17 bases lying between them.

The CDR3 protein is CSAIPDRGPYEQYF. The CDR3 bases are TGCAGCGCAATTCCGGACAGGGGTCCCTACGAGCAGTACTTC. The chain employs TRBV29-1 and TRBJ2-7; 9 bases match TRBD1. There are 14 residues in the CDR3. Germline CDR1 SQVTM, CDR2 ANQGSEA. With 7 bases clipped from V and 2 bases from J, the junction kept 9 bases outside the gene matches.

The count of this clonotype is one. CDR3 sequence reads: CASSLGLSGTSGSMRSETQYF. The CDR3, as DNA: TGTGCCAGCAGCTTAGGACTTAGCGGGACTAGCGGGAGTATGCGGTCGGAGACCCAGTACTTC. V gene TRBV11-2 combines with J gene TRBJ2-5, with 14 positions matching TRBD2. The germline CDR1 and CDR2 sequences are SGHAT and FQNNGV. J lost 5 bases, V lost 1 base, and 18 bases had no gene match. There are 21 residues in the CDR3.

This clonotype was detected ten times or more. The chain couples TRBV6-5 to TRBJ2-7; perhaps TRBD1 as D (5 bases). The CDR3 is 16 residues long. CDR1 is MNHEY and CDR2 is SVGAGI in the germline V gene. Trimming pared 0 bases from V and 2 bases from J, leaving 14 bases between. The CDR3 is CASSYSRTAGPYEQYF. CDR3 DNA: TGTGCCAGCAGTTACTCGAGGACGGCAGGGCCCTACGAGCAGTACTTC.

This clonotype has ten or more counts. The genes are TRBV7-2 and TRBJ2-1; TRBD1 matches 10 bases. After removal of 3 bases from V and 10 bases from J, the junction contained 9 bases not matched to a gene. CDR3 length: 15 amino acids. Germline V gene lookup returns CDR1 SGHTA and CDR2 FQGNSA. The CDR3 nucleotides read TGTGCCAGCAGCTTTCCGGGACAGGGGTCATACGAGCAGTTCTTC. Translating gives CASSFPGQGSYEQFF.

V is TRBV12-3 or TRBV12-4 and J is TRBJ2-3, with D hard to call. Trimming removed 0 bases at V and 4 bases at J, with 5 bases between. The CDR3 totals 13 residues. The CDR3 sequence is CASSLAQSDTQYF. The CDR3 DNA follows: TGTGCCAGCAGTTTAGCACAGTCAGATACGCAGTATTTT.

This clonotype was counted between two and nine times. The J gene is TRBJ2-6, the V gene TRBV7-9, with D perhaps being TRBD1 or TRBD2 (6 bases each). The CDR3 spans 17 residues. Deletions cut 5 bases from V and 2 bases from J, with 16 bases between. Germline CDR1 reads SEHNR; CDR2 reads FQNEAQ (reference sequence). The CDR3 loop is CASSPTLRGPGANVLTF. The CDR3 DNA sequence: TGTGCCAGCAGCCCCACTCTTCGGGGGCCTGGGGCCAACGTCCTGACTTTC.

This clonotype was seen a handful of times. Since a much larger clone is just one base distant, this may be a read error. The J gene is TRBJ1-2, the V gene TRBV12-3 or TRBV12-4; D is ambiguous. The CDR3 contains 14 residues. The CDR3 region is CASSYGAANHGYTF. CDR3 in DNA: TGTGCCAGCAGTTACGGAGCGGCTAACCATGGCTACACCTTC.

This clonotype was observed many times. This chain connects TRBV28 to TRBJ2-1, with D unresolved. This CDR3 is 16 amino acids long. The germline V and J ends were trimmed by 3 bases and 0 bases, with 12 bases remaining between them. Germline CDR1 reads MDHEN; CDR2 reads SYDVKM. This CDR3 reads CASSLGSQSSYNEQFF. The CDR3 coding sequence is TGTGCCAGCAGTTTGGGTAGCCAGAGCTCCTACAATGAGCAGTTCTTC.

This clonotype was observed a few times. The chain recombines TRBV2 with TRBJ2-7; the match to TRBD2 covers 10 bases. Trimming at V came to 6 bases and at J to 5 bases, leaving 10 bases not matched to a gene. CDR3 length: 15 residues. Germline assignment: CDR1 SNHLY and CDR2 FYNNEI. Here the CDR3 reads CASRHLLAGEHEQYF. In nucleotides, the CDR3 is TGTGCCAGCAGGCACCTCCTAGCGGGAGAACACGAGCAGTACTTC.

Turning to this clonotype: A much bigger clone sits one base away, suggesting this may be a read error. The chain couples TRBV7-9 to TRBJ2-1; either TRBD1 or TRBD2 may fit D (5 bases each). The CDR3 runs 15 residues. The germline gives CDR1 SEHNR, CDR2 FQNEAQ (reference sequence). The CDR3 spells CASSLAFGGWNEHSF. In DNA form, the CDR3 reads TGTGCCAGCAGCCTCGCTTTTGGGGGATGGAATGAGCACTCCTTC.

A remark on this clonotype: The conserved phenylalanine or tryptophan is not found at the CDR3 terminus, so this likely reflects a read error. The rearrangement joins TRBV7-2 to TRBJ1-5; D gene uncertain. The V end was cut by 0 bases, the J end by 5 bases, with 5 bases between. Germline V lookup: CDR1 SGHTA, CDR2 FQGNSA. CDR3 length: 13 amino acids. The CDR3 region has the DNA TGTGCCAGCAGCTTAGCGGAATATCAGCCCCAGCATTTG. This sequence encodes CASSLAEYQPQHL.

This chain connects TRBV12-3 or TRBV12-4 to TRBJ2-2, with TRBD1 identical over 9 bases. This CDR3 has 15 residues. Trimming took 4 bases from V and 3 from J; bases not matched to a gene: 3. The CDR3 nucleotides read TGTGCCAGCAGTTACAGGGGGCCCGACACCGGGGAGCTGTTTTTT. Its protein is CASSYRGPDTGELFF.

This clonotype has ten or more counts. V is TRBV12-3 or TRBV12-4 and J is TRBJ1-1; 9 bases line up with TRBD1. The V gene end was trimmed by 5 bases and the J gene end by 0 bases; junction bases not matched to a gene: 10. The CDR3 spans 17 residues. DNA of the CDR3: TGTGCCAGCAGTATCCGGACAGGGGTTAAGATGAACACTGAAGCTTTCTTT. Protein sequence: CASSIRTGVKMNTEAFF.

This clonotype was recorded at least ten times. This chain joins TRBV20-1 and TRBJ2-7; weak D call: TRBD2 (6 bases). Germline V gene lookup returns CDR1 DFQATT and CDR2 SNEGSKA (reference sequence). V was pared by 0 bases and J by 6 bases, with 15 bases between. The CDR3 runs to 14 residues. The DNA of the CDR3 is TGCAGTGCTAGAGATTCGGGAGACATTCGCGAGCAGTACTTC. Its protein product is CSARDSGDIREQYF.